This passage covers 31 T cell receptor beta chains from one sample sequenced in a study of Graves' ophthalmopathy and Graves' hyperthyroidism. As the template, RNA transcripts were used to amplify TCR beta CDR3 regions. In the first round, RT-PCR was carried out with HTBI primers, and a multiplex PCR formed the second round. A single record per CDR3 protein comes from TCRdb applying MiXCR to the multiplex PCR reads. The data hold hundreds of thousands of distinct CDR3 sequences, with about two fifths observed a single time. Sequencing was carried out using peripheral blood. The receptor set was obtained from an adult man with Graves' ophthalmopathy.

This clonotype was detected ten times or more. The V gene is TRBV19, the J gene TRBJ2-7; 8 bases line up with TRBD2. CDR1 and CDR2 from the germline V gene are LNHDA and SQIVND (reference sequence). The ends lost 3 bases at V and 0 bases at J; junction bases unmatched: 1. The CDR3 covers 14 residues. The CDR3 loop reads CASSISGSSYEQYF. CDR3 bases: TGTGCCAGTAGTATCAGCGGGAGCTCCTACGAGCAGTACTTC.

On this clonotype: A junction end diverges from the germline sequence, so it may reflect a read error. The V gene is TRBV24-1, the J gene TRBJ1-5, with 7 positions matching TRBD1. Germline V lookup: CDR1 KGHDR, CDR2 SFDVKD. This CDR3 has 15 residues. The CDR3 nucleotides read TGTGCCAGCAGTTTAGCCAGGGGGGTCAATCAGCCCCAGCATTTT. Its protein product is CASSLARGVNQPQHF.

This clonotype was found many times. This chain links TRBV19 with TRBJ1-1; no definite D call. The CDR3 covers 12 residues. With 6 bases removed from V and 6 bases from J, the gap between germline ends came to 11 bases. Germline CDR1 LNHDA, CDR2 SQIVND (reference sequence). CDR3 in amino acids: CASSPKAAEAFF. Here the CDR3 DNA reads TGTGCCAGTAGCCCAAAAGCCGCTGAAGCTTTCTTT.

This clonotype has more than one count but fewer than ten. This chain's CDR3 is CASRISGGMNTGELFF. For the CDR3, the DNA is TGTGCCAGCAGGATTAGCGGGGGGATGAACACCGGGGAGCTGTTTTTT. This chain uses TRBV2 with TRBJ2-2; 10 nucleotides match TRBD2. The CDR3 is 16 amino acids. The trim removed 6 bases at V and 1 base at J, leaving 5 bases unmatched. CDR1 SNHLY and CDR2 FYNNEI come from the germline V gene.

This clonotype was detected a few times. The chain recombines TRBV13 with TRBJ1-6; D is undetermined. CDR3 length: 14 residues. Trimming left V 8 bases short and J 5 bases short, with 13 bases between. Per the germline V gene, CDR1 is PRHDT and CDR2 is FYEKMQ (reference sequence). CDR3 nucleotides: TGTGCCAGCGCCAACTGGGCAAATAATTCACCCCTCCACTTT. Protein: CASANWANNSPLHF.

The rearrangement links TRBV19 to TRBJ2-7; TRBD1 might be the D (5 bases). This CDR3 has 15 amino acids. CDR1 LNHDA and CDR2 SQIVND come from the germline V gene (reference sequence). V dropped 3 bases and J dropped 3 bases, with 15 bases sitting between them. Here the CDR3 DNA reads TGTGCCAGTAGTATTGGGGCAGGAAACCTCTACGAGCAGTACTTC. This encodes CASSIGAGNLYEQYF.

This clonotype has a handful of counts. The chain employs TRBV14 and TRBJ2-5; the D gene is possibly TRBD2 (5 bases). The germline V gene encodes CDR1 SGHDN and CDR2 FVKESK. This CDR3 has 15 amino acids. The V end lost 8 bases, the J end lost 5 bases, and 21 bases lay between the germline ends. The CDR3 nucleotides read TGTGCCAGCTCACCAGTAGATATCGGCGGGGAGACCCAGTACTTC. This codes for CASSPVDIGGETQYF.

This clonotype was picked up many times. Because the CDR3's place on the DNA is in doubt, the DNA is left out and the CDR3 is given as listed by TCRdb. The chain carries TRBV2 and TRBJ2-7; the D call in the table, TRBD1, was not verified against the DNA. Per germline, CDR1 SNHLY and CDR2 FYNNEI. Counting both end residues, the CDR3 totals 16 amino acids. The CDR3 is CASSEAFGQGAYEQYF.

This clonotype was detected only a few times. The CDR3 nucleotides are TGTGCCAGCTCACCACGCTTCGGGCTCTACGAGCAGTACTTC. This encodes CASSPRFGLYEQYF. The V and J genes are TRBV18 and TRBJ2-7; D not resolved. This CDR3 is built from 14 residues. Germline V CDR1 and CDR2: KGHSH, LQKENI. Trimming shortened V by 1 base and J by 3 bases, and 10 bases separated the two germline ends.

On this clonotype itself: An end of the junction does not agree with germline; a read error may underlie this. The V gene is TRBV10-1, the J gene TRBJ2-6; 8 bases agree with TRBD1. The V gene's germline CDR1 is WNHNN and CDR2 SYGVQD (reference sequence). There are 13 residues in the CDR3. This CDR3 is CASSLESDRGEAF. The CDR3 DNA follows: TGCGCCAGCAGCTTGGAGAGCGACAGGGGTGAAGCTTTC.

Here the CDR3 reads CSVEGPPGQGEEQYF. CDR3 coding DNA: TGCAGCGTTGAAGGCCCCCCGGGACAGGGAGAAGAGCAGTACTTC. This chain uses TRBV29-1 with TRBJ2-7; 9 nucleotides agree with TRBD1. Germline-derived CDR1 and CDR2 are SQVTM and ANQGSEA. V was pared by 1 base and J by 7 bases, with 11 bases of the junction left unmatched. This CDR3 comprises 15 residues.

A single count supports this clonotype. The chain links TRBV25-1 to TRBJ1-5; the D gene is possibly TRBD1 (5 bases). Germline loops: CDR1 MGHDK, CDR2 SYGVNS. The V end lost 11 bases, the J end lost 11 bases, and 13 bases lay between the germline ends. There are 10 residues in the CDR3. The CDR3 nucleotides are TGTGCCCGTGAAGGGGAGGCCCAGCATTTT. Its protein product is CAREGEAQHF. Drawing the rest from reference TRBV25-1 and TRBJ1-5, the complete variable domain is EADIYQTPRYLVIGTGKKITLECSQTMGHDKMYWYQQDPGMELHLIHYSYGVNSTEKGDLSSESTVSRIRTEHFPLTLESARPSHTSQYLCAREGEAQHFGDGTRLSIL.

This clonotype was seen at least ten times. This chain joins TRBV5-1 and TRBJ2-5; the D gene is possibly TRBD1 (6 bases). V shed 3 bases and J shed 3 bases, with 12 bases lying between them. Germline assignment: CDR1 SGHRS and CDR2 YFSETQ. The CDR3 has 14 residues. The CDR3 loop reads CASSSGHYEETQYF. The CDR3 nucleotides read TGCGCCAGCAGCTCGGGACACTACGAAGAGACCCAGTACTTC.

The chain carries TRBV9 and TRBJ2-7, with a tentative D call TRBD1 (6 bases). The CDR3 extends over 18 amino acids. V was trimmed by 0 bases and J by 2 bases, leaving 21 bases between them. The germline CDR1 and CDR2 sequences are SGDLS and YYNGEE. The CDR3 sequence is CASSVDPHRTDDTYEQYF. The CDR3 nucleotides read TGTGCCAGCAGCGTAGACCCCCACCGGACAGACGACACCTACGAGCAGTACTTC.

The chain combines TRBV11-2 with TRBJ2-5, with D unresolved. V lost 1 base, J lost 5 bases, and 20 bases lay in between. Per germline, CDR1 SGHAT and CDR2 FQNNGV. This CDR3 spans 17 amino acids. DNA of the CDR3: TGTGCCAGCAGCTTAGCCGAACCTATATCTCGTCTGGAGACCCAGTACTTC. The encoded protein is CASSLAEPISRLETQYF.

The chain has TRBV29-1 and TRBJ1-1; D uncertain. The V end was cut by 3 bases, the J end by 11 bases, with 10 bases between. Looked up from germline, CDR1 is SQVTM and CDR2 is ANQGSEA. This CDR3 is built from 10 residues. The CDR3 loop is CSVDGMSAFF. The CDR3 DNA reads TGCAGCGTTGACGGGATGTCGGCTTTCTTT.

V gene TRBV2 combines with J gene TRBJ2-3; D is undetermined. Deletions cut 5 bases from V and 2 bases from J, with 11 bases between. The germline V gene encodes CDR1 SNHLY and CDR2 FYNNEI. The CDR3 is 14 amino acids. The CDR3 DNA follows: TGTGCCAGCAGTACTATACCCGTCACAGATACGCAGTATTTT. Translating gives CASSTIPVTDTQYF. Variable domain in full (rest from reference TRBV2 and TRBJ2-3): EPEVTQTPSHQVTQMGQEVILRCVPISNHLYFYWYRQILGQKVEFLVSFYNNEISEKSEIFDDQFSVERPDGSNFTLKIRSTKLEDSAMYFCASSTIPVTDTQYFGPGTRLTVL.

This chain joins TRBV29-1 and TRBJ1-2, with D hard to call. V was clipped by 6 bases and J by 1 base, with 18 bases between them. CDR3 size: 15 residues. Germline CDR1 is SQVTM and CDR2 is ANQGSEA. The CDR3 loop reads CSVDANGAVNYGYTF. CDR3 DNA sequence: TGCAGCGTAGACGCTAACGGAGCAGTTAACTATGGCTACACCTTC.

This clonotype appeared many times. The chain has TRBV6-5 and TRBJ2-6, with D tentatively TRBD1 (6 bases). The V gene lost 2 bases and the J gene lost 5 bases, with 19 bases spanning the gap. Germline CDR1 MNHEY, CDR2 SVGAGI. The CDR3 sequence is 18 residues long. The CDR3 DNA reads TGTGCCAGCAGTTACCATGGGACACGTAGTGGTTGGGCCAACGTCCTGACTTTC. Translation: CASSYHGTRSGWANVLTF.

The chain couples TRBV25-1 to TRBJ2-5, with D tentatively TRBD2 (6 bases). CDR1 is MGHDK and CDR2 is SYGVNS in the germline V gene. This CDR3 contains 16 residues. V lost 3 bases and J 9 bases, leaving 23 bases between the germline ends. CDR3 sequence reads: CASSDPRTEMGEAQYF. The CDR3 DNA is TGTGCCAGCAGTGACCCCAGGACGGAGATGGGGGAGGCCCAGTACTTC.

This clonotype has ten or more counts. This CDR3 fails to terminate in the conserved phenylalanine or tryptophan, so it likely reflects a read error. The DNA is left out, because the CDR3 cannot be placed on it with certainty; the CDR3 is given as TCRdb lists it. This chain connects TRBV7-9 to TRBJ1-4; TRBD1 is taken as the D call from the table, unchecked against the DNA. Looked up from germline, CDR1 is SEHNR and CDR2 is FQNEAQ (reference sequence). The CDR3 has 12 amino acids, counting both end residues. CDR3 in amino acids: CASSFPGRHLSL.

In its sample, this clonotype was seen a few times. The CDR3, as DNA: TGTGCCAGCAGTTTCAACTGGGAGCAAGAGACCCAGTACTTC. Protein: CASSFNWEQETQYF. The V and J genes are TRBV12-3 or TRBV12-4 and TRBJ2-5; tentative D call: TRBD2 (5 bases). With 3 bases removed from V and 2 bases from J, the gap between germline ends came to 10 bases. The CDR3 is 14 amino acids.

Points on this clonotype: A read error may explain this, as a much larger clone is one base away. The chain combines TRBV29-1 with TRBJ1-1; weak D call: TRBD1 (6 bases). Germline V gives CDR1 SQVTM, CDR2 ANQGSEA. The V end lost 3 bases, the J end lost 6 bases, and 14 bases lay between the germline ends. The length of the CDR3 is 13 residues. The CDR3 loop is CSVDPRQVAEAFF. CDR3 DNA sequence: TGCAGCGTTGATCCGAGACAGGTGGCTGAAGCTTTCTTT.

In this sample, this clonotype turned up many times. This sequence joins TRBV10-3 and TRBJ1-1, with 8 bases that match TRBD1. The CDR3 sequence is 15 residues long. Germline CDR1 ENHRY, CDR2 SYGVKD. The V segment lost 6 bases and the J segment 2 bases; nucleotides outside the gene matches: 8. Written as DNA, the CDR3 is TGTGCCATCAGCGGACAGGGCCACGCTAACACTGAAGCTTTCTTT. Protein sequence: CAISGQGHANTEAFF.

Comment on this clonotype: Mismatch with germline at one junction end may stem from a read error. The chain is built from TRBV10-3 and TRBJ2-2; 8 positions agree with TRBD1. CDR3 length equals 15 residues. The germline CDR1 and CDR2 sequences are ENHRY and SYGVKD. The CDR3 DNA follows: TGTGCCAGCAGTGAAGGACAGGGTGACACCGGGGAGCTGTTTTTT. Protein: CASSEGQGDTGELFF.

As for this clonotype: Germline and junction disagree at one end, which may indicate a read error. The chain joins TRBV6-1 to TRBJ1-2; 10 nucleotides line up with TRBD1. Per germline, CDR1 MNHNS and CDR2 SASEGT. The CDR3 runs 15 residues. CDR3 residues: CASSRLGQGKDGYTF. The CDR3 nucleotides read TGTGCCAGCAGTCGTCTGGGACAGGGGAAGGATGGCTATACCTTC.

The chain uses TRBV24-1 and TRBJ2-1; 9 bases agree with TRBD1. With V trimmed by 3 bases and J by 7 bases, 6 bases remained unmatched. The CDR3 is 15 residues long. Germline values: CDR1 KGHDR, CDR2 SFDVKD. CDR3 coding DNA: TGTGCCACCAGTGATCCGGACAGGGGTGGAAATGAGCAGTTCTTC. Translated, it gives CATSDPDRGGNEQFF.

At least ten counts were recorded for this clonotype. The J gene is TRBJ1-1, the V gene TRBV7-2; D unclear. The CDR3 length is 14 residues. V shed 2 bases and J shed 3 bases, with 10 bases lying between them. In germline, CDR1 is SGHTA, CDR2 FQGNSA. In DNA form, the CDR3 reads TGTGCCAGCAGCTTATCGGCAGACTACACTGAAGCTTTCTTT. This sequence encodes CASSLSADYTEAFF.

As for this clonotype: This may come from a read error, since a much larger clone is one base off. The rearrangement uses TRBV19 and TRBJ2-7; TRBD2 might be the D (6 bases). CDR1 and CDR2 (germline): LNHDA, SQIVND (reference sequence). This CDR3 has 14 amino acids. CDR3 sequence (DNA): TGTGCCAGTAGTATGGACGGAGGGCTCAGCGAGCGGTACTTC. This encodes CASSMDGGLSERYF.

This chain uses TRBV5-1 with TRBJ1-2; 10 nucleotides match TRBD1. Germline V gives CDR1 SGHRS, CDR2 YFSETQ. The J segment lost 8 bases and the V segment lost 3 bases, leaving 10 bases of the junction unmatched. This CDR3 region has 15 residues. The CDR3 here is CASSSTGTGVSGYTF. The CDR3 bases are TGCGCCAGCAGCTCCACCGGGACAGGGGTCAGCGGCTACACCTTC. The whole variable domain, remainder taken from reference TRBV5-1 and TRBJ1-2, is KAGVTQTPRYLIKTRGQQVTLSCSPISGHRSVSWYQQTPGQGLQFLFEYFSETQRNKGNFPGRFSGRQFSNSRSEMNVSTLELGDSALYLCASSSTGTGVSGYTFGSGTRLTVV.

About this clonotype itself: This may come from a read error, since a much larger clone is one base off. The chain uses TRBV5-1 and TRBJ1-4, with 7 bases that match TRBD1. From germline, CDR1 is SGHRS and CDR2 YFSETQ. V lost 3 bases to trimming and J lost 5 bases; unmatched junction nucleotides: 10. CDR3 length: 16 residues. The CDR3 protein is CASSYGTEQPNEKLFF. CDR3 coding DNA: TGCGCCAGCAGCTACGGGACAGAGCAACCAAATGAAAAACTGTTTTTT. The full variable domain, with the rest looked up from reference TRBV5-1 and TRBJ1-4, is KAGVTQTPRYLIKTRGQQVTLSCSPISGHRSVSWYQQTPGQGLQFLFEYFSETQRNKGNFPGRFSGRQFSNSRSEMNVSTLELGDSALYLCASSYGTEQPNEKLFFGSGTQLSVL.